These T cell receptor beta chains were read from a single sample in a study of cytomegalovirus exposure and HLA in healthy donors. Sequencing used immunoSEQ multiplex PCR; TCRdb keeps in-frame clones, though not all of them. The sample yields 90,000 to 120,000 clones, 70% to 80% seen once. The sequencing sample was made of PBMCs. The receptors derive from a man between 50 and 59 years old in good health and CMV-seropositive. The CDR3 runs from the conserved cysteine through the conserved F or W. The D gene is left open where the match is weak. Where a row states a size, it is once, few, many or the class of an expanded clone; other rows omit it.

.	few	TRBJ2-5	TRBV5-4	TGTGCCAGCAGCTTGAATAGCCGCGGGCTGGAGACCCAGTACTTC	CASSLNSRGLETQYF
TRBD2	.	TRBJ2-7	TRBV5-1	TGCGCCAGCAGCGTGACTAGCGGGACGGGCGAGCAGTACTTC	CASSVTSGTGEQYF
TRBD1	.	TRBJ1-4	TRBV9	TGTGCCAGCAGCCTTTCGACAGGGTCTAATGAAAAACTGTTTTTT	CASSLSTGSNEKLFF
.	.	TRBJ1-5	TRBV19	TGTGCCAGTAGTCTCGAGGTCGGCCAGCCCCAGCATTTT	CASSLEVGQPQHF
TRBD2	.	TRBJ2-7	TRBV4-1	TGCGCCAGCAGCCAGCAAATGGGGACTAGCGGTTACGAGCAGTACTTC	CASSQQMGTSGYEQYF
.	once	TRBJ1-1	TRBV6-1	TGTGCCAGCAGGGGGGGGGAGACCATGAACACTGAAGCTTTCTTT	CASRGGETMNTEAFF
TRBD1	.	TRBJ1-1	TRBV4-1	TGCGCCAGCAGCCAAGATGTAGCAGGGGGCGGGTGGGGCACTGAAGCTTTCTTT	CASSQDVAGGGWGTEAFF
TRBD1	.	TRBJ2-5	TRBV7-9	TGTGCCAGCAGCTTGGGACAGGAAAAAGAGACCCAGTACTTC	CASSLGQEKETQYF
TRBD2	.	TRBJ2-2	TRBV2	TGTGCCAGCAGCGGGACTAGCGGGAGCGGGGGCACCGGGGAGCTGTTTTTT	CASSGTSGSGGTGELFF
.	.	TRBJ2-7	TRBV6-5	TGTGCCAGCAGTTACGGCGGGAAAGGGAACGAGCAGTACTTC	CASSYGGKGNEQYF
TRBD2	.	TRBJ2-1	TRBV12-5	TGTGCTAGTGGTTTAGATCGGCTAGCGGGATTAAGTGTCCCCTGGCAGTTCTTC	CASGLDRLAGLSVPWQFF
.	once	TRBJ1-2	TRBV18	TGTGCCAGCTCACCACTAGGGACTATAGCTAACTATGGCTACACCTTC	CASSPLGTIANYGYTF
TRBD1	.	TRBJ1-2	TRBV5-6	TGTGCCAGCAGCTTTCAGGACAGGGAAAACTATGGCTACACCTTC	CASSFQDRENYGYTF
.	.	TRBJ2-7	TRBV5-4	TGTGCCAGCAGCTTGGCCGGGCGGGGTGGCTACGAGCAGTACTTC	CASSLAGRGGYEQYF
TRBD2	once	TRBJ2-7	TRBV2	TGTGCCAGCATGGGAGGGAACAACGAACAGTACTTC	CASMGGNNEQYF
.	.	TRBJ2-3	TRBV19	TGTGCCAGTAGTCCGGGGATGGGCACAGATACGCAGTATTTT	CASSPGMGTDTQYF
TRBD2	few	TRBJ2-7	TRBV5-5	TGTGCCAGCAGCTTTGCTAGCGGGGGGTTTAACTCCTACGAGCAGTACTTC	CASSFASGGFNSYEQYF
.	.	TRBJ1-2	TRBV27	TGTGCCAGCAGTCCCCTCTCAGGGCCCCCCTATGGCTACACCTTC	CASSPLSGPPYGYTF
TRBD2	.	TRBJ2-7	TRBV27	TGTGCCAGCAGTCCCACTAGCGGCTTCTCCTACGAGCAGTACTTC	CASSPTSGFSYEQYF
.	few	TRBJ1-3	TRBV5-6	TGTGCCAGCAGCTTGGTAGGAGGGCCGAGAAACACCATATATTTT	CASSLVGGPRNTIYF
.	.	TRBJ1-2	TRBV18	TGTGCCAGCTCACCGGTCGAGGGGGACTATGGCTACACCTTC	CASSPVEGDYGYTF
.	few	TRBJ2-5	TRBV2	TGTGCCAGCACGGCTAGCGTCCAAGAGACCCAGTACTTC	CASTASVQETQYF
.	.	TRBJ2-1	TRBV27	TGTGCCAGCAGTCTCGGAAATCGGGGATACAATGAGCAGTTCTTC	CASSLGNRGYNEQFF
TRBD2	.	TRBJ2-3	TRBV7-3	TGTGCCAGCAGCTTAACCCCGCGGGGTAGCGGGCAAGCGCCAACTAGCACAGATACGCAGTATTTT	CASSLTPRGSGQAPTSTDTQYF
TRBD1	.	TRBJ1-2	TRBV6-5	TGTGCCAGCAGTTACAGGCCGACAGGGGCTCATGGCTACACCTTC	CASSYRPTGAHGYTF
TRBD2	.	TRBJ2-1	TRBV28	TGTGCCAGCCGTAGCGGGAAGCTTTCCTACAATGAGCAGTTCTTC	CASRSGKLSYNEQFF
.	few	TRBJ2-1	TRBV9	TGTGCCAGCAGCTCGGGTGGGAGCTCCTACAATGAGCAGTTCTTC	CASSSGGSSYNEQFF
TRBD1	.	TRBJ1-1	TRBV5-4	TGTGCCAGCAGCCCGGGACAGATAAACACTGAAGCTTTCTTT	CASSPGQINTEAFF
.	.	TRBJ1-2	TRBV2	TGTGCCAGCAGTGAAGCGCTTCAGGGGACTGGCTACACCTTC	CASSEALQGTGYTF
.	few	TRBJ1-6	TRBV6-1	TGTGCCAGCAGTGAAGGCGGCTCCTATAATTCACCCCTCCACTTT	CASSEGGSYNSPLHF
TRBD1	.	TRBJ2-7	TRBV6-5	TGTGCCAGCATGTCAGGGGGTTACGAGCAGTACTTC	CASMSGGYEQYF
TRBD1	.	TRBJ2-7	TRBV9	TGTGCCAGCAGCGTAGGACAGGGGATCTCCTACGAGCAGTACTTC	CASSVGQGISYEQYF
TRBD1	few	TRBJ1-6	TRBV5-4	TGTGCCAGCAGCCGGGGGACAGGGGGGTATAATTCACCCCTCCACTTT	CASSRGTGGYNSPLHF
TRBD1	.	TRBJ1-5	TRBV6-6	TGTGCCAGCAGTGGGACAGTCTATAGCAATCAGCCCCAGCATTTT	CASSGTVYSNQPQHF
.	once	TRBJ2-7	TRBV18	TGTGCCAGCTCACCGGCTAGGCTCTCCTACGAGCAGTACTTC	CASSPARLSYEQYF
.	.	TRBJ1-6	TRBV7-6	TGTGCCAGCAGCCCCCGGGGGGGTAATTCACCCCTCCACTTT	CASSPRGGNSPLHF
.	.	TRBJ1-1	TRBV11-1	TGTGCCAGCAGCTCACCCACGGGGGGCCGGACTGAAGCTTTCTTT	CASSSPTGGRTEAFF
TRBD2	.	TRBJ2-5	TRBV5-1	TGCGCCAGCAGCAGCCCCCAACTAGCGGTAGAGACCCAGTACTTC	CASSSPQLAVETQYF
.	.	TRBJ1-1	TRBV28	TGTGCCACCAACCGGGGGGGGACTGAAGCTTTCTTT	CATNRGGTEAFF
TRBD1	.	TRBJ2-7	TRBV10-3	TGTGCCATCAGACCGGGACAGGCTACCTACGAGCAGTACTTC	CAIRPGQATYEQYF
.	.	TRBJ1-2	TRBV2	TGTGCCAGCAGTGAAGCGTCGGACTCGACCGCGGGCTATGGCTACACCTTC	CASSEASDSTAGYGYTF
.	.	TRBJ1-6	TRBV6-6	TGTGCCAGCAGTTATGGGGACATATCACCCCTCCACTTT	CASSYGDISPLHF
.	.	TRBJ1-3	TRBV10-3	TGTGCCATCAGTGACCCTCGAGGGTCCCGCTCTGGAAACACCATATATTTT	CAISDPRGSRSGNTIYF
.	few	TRBJ2-1	TRBV5-1	TGCGCCAGCAGCTTTATGACAGGCGGGAGCGCCTACAATGAGCAGTTCTTC	CASSFMTGGSAYNEQFF
.	.	TRBJ1-3	TRBV9	TGTGCCAGCAGCGTAGAGAGGTCTGGAAACACCATATATTTT	CASSVERSGNTIYF
TRBD2	once	TRBJ2-7	TRBV5-4	TGTGCCAGCAGCTTAGAAGCGGGACCCTTCTACGAGCAGTACTTC	CASSLEAGPFYEQYF
.	.	TRBJ1-1	TRBV6-1	TGTGCCAGCAGTGAATTTCGGGCGGACATAAGTGGGGCTTTCTTT	CASSEFRADISGAFF
.	.	TRBJ2-7	TRBV7-9	TGTGCCAGCAGCTCACTAGAGGGGGACTCCTACGAGCAGTACTTC	CASSSLEGDSYEQYF
.	few	TRBJ2-4	TRBV19	TGTGCCAGTAGTACCGGGAACCCCGGGTCCAAAAACATTCAGTACTTC	CASSTGNPGSKNIQYF
TRBD2	.	TRBJ2-7	TRBV6-1	TGTGCCAGCAGTGTACAGACTAGCGGGAGCTACGAGCAGTACTTC	CASSVQTSGSYEQYF
.	.	TRBJ2-7	TRBV7-9	TGTGCCAGCAGCCCAGGACTCTACGAGCAGTACTTC	CASSPGLYEQYF
.	.	TRBJ2-3	TRBV2	TGTGCCAGCAGTGAGTCCCTTCGCACAGATACGCAGTATTTT	CASSESLRTDTQYF
TRBD1	few	TRBJ2-7	TRBV11-2	TGTGCCAGCAGCACCGGGACAGAGACATACTACGAGCAGTACTTC	CASSTGTETYYEQYF